This entry describes one TCR beta chain. Antigen specificity is unknown. Germline and junction disagree at one end, which may indicate a read error. This sample was included in a study of tumor-infiltrating lymphocytes in primary liver carcinoma. The overall study: Subjects presented with primary liver carcinoma managed by surgical resection. Broader study findings: Paired tumor-adjacent and tumor-blood samples overlapped less than tumor region pairs did. Left bulk and unsorted, the samples did not allow CD4+ and CD8+ repertoires to be compared.

This CDR3 is built from 14 residues. Germline assignment: CDR1 SGHAT and CDR2 FQNNGV. The researchers produced TCR beta cDNA from 400 to 650 ng total RNA with a constant-region primer. Employing slightly modified ARM-PCR, three nested multiplex PCR rounds were run, and these gave rise to the TCR beta libraries. Running 9 to 10 cycles apiece, the first two PCR rounds relied on TRBV1-TRBV30 forward primers together with a C-beta reverse primer. Using its own MiXCR run on the multiplex PCR reads, TCRdb lists one record per CDR3 protein. The repertoire consists of approximately 300,000 distinct CDR3 sequences, with 65% occurring once and the leading ten covering roughly 8.9%. Out of unsorted whole blood came the blood RNA, and germline DNA was extracted as well.

The origin of this receptor is a man aged 40-55 years with primary liver carcinoma and hepatitis B virus infection. The chain combines TRBV11-2 with TRBJ2-2; D call uncertain. Sequencing was done on a sample of peripheral blood. CDR3 region: CTSSSVSAAGELFF. The CDR3 nucleotides are TGTACCAGCAGCTCAGTGAGCGCCGCCGGGGAGCTGTTTTTT.